This T cell receptor (beta chain) was sequenced for a study of T cells in Graves' hyperthyroidism and ophthalmopathy. In its sample, this clonotype was seen a few times. Sequence at one end of the junction differs from germline and may be a read error. The germline gives CDR1 KGHDR, CDR2 SFDVKD. There are 14 residues in the CDR3. Diagnoses rested on clinical symptoms, serum thyroxine and TRAb, thyroid ultrasound and orbital computed tomography. Template material for amplifying TCR beta CDR3 regions consisted of RNA transcripts. The HTBI primer set was used in a first-round RT-PCR of the TCR CDR3. MiXCR, run by TCRdb on the multiplex PCR reads, gives a single entry per CDR3 protein. The sample includes about 600,000 distinct CDR3 sequences, around 14% of them seen just once.

This clonotype was obtained from a woman between 18 and 29 years old with Graves' ophthalmopathy. The genes are TRBV24-1 and TRBJ1-2; TRBD1 matches 7 bases. What was sequenced was blood. The CDR3 nucleotides are TGTGCCACCAGTGAATCTGAAGACAGGGATGGCCACACCTTC. Amino acids: CATSESEDRDGHTF.